Shown below are 11 T cell receptor beta chains from a single sample sequenced in a study of blood T cell repertoires in COVID-19. Profiled with immunoSEQ multiplex PCR; TCRdb holds only in-frame clones, not every one. Altogether roughly 320,000 clones are present, roughly 90% being singletons, with the ten largest covering approximately 1.8%. Sample: peripheral blood. The receptor source for this set is a woman in her twenties or thirties with COVID-19, enrolled during active disease.

CDR3 in DNA: TGTGCCAGCAGCCTCCGGGACACCCAAGAGACCCAGTACTTC. As protein: CASSLRDTQETQYF. This chain connects TRBV5-5 to TRBJ2-5; D might be TRBD1 (6 bases). The germline V gene has CDR1 SGHKS and CDR2 YYEKEE (reference sequence). The CDR3 covers 14 residues. V lost 4 bases and J 1 base, leaving 11 bases between the germline ends.

This clone was picked up a small number of times. This chain uses TRBV19 with TRBJ2-2; 8 bases fit TRBD1. V lost 7 bases to trimming and J lost 6 bases; unmatched junction nucleotides: 4. The length of the CDR3 is 13 residues. Germline CDR1 is LNHDA and CDR2 is SQIVND (reference sequence). The CDR3 nucleotides read TGTGCCAGTATCTTGACAGGGGCCGGGGAGCTGTTTTTT. Residues: CASILTGAGELFF.

This chain uses TRBV6-5 with TRBJ1-1; D may be TRBD1 (5 bases). The CDR3 is made up of 14 amino acids. The V and J ends lost 2 bases and 6 bases respectively, with 13 bases between them. The germline V gene encodes CDR1 MNHEY and CDR2 SVGAGI. The CDR3 loop reads CASSYGAGRAEAFF. The CDR3 DNA sequence: TGTGCCAGCAGTTACGGGGCAGGGAGGGCTGAAGCTTTCTTT.

The V gene is TRBV11-3, the J gene TRBJ2-3, with a weak D call TRBD2 (5 bases). The CDR3 spans 15 residues. The V end was cut by 4 bases, the J end by 3 bases, with 14 bases between. The germline V gene has CDR1 SGHNT and CDR2 YENEEA. The CDR3 reads CASSSPGSVTDTQYF. The CDR3 region has the DNA TGTGCCAGCAGCTCCCCGGGGTCTGTAACAGATACGCAGTATTTT.

This clone showed up just once. The rearrangement joins TRBV7-8 to TRBJ2-4; D might be TRBD2 (6 bases). With 5 bases removed from V and 0 bases from J, the gap between germline ends came to 11 bases. This CDR3 comprises 15 residues. Germline loops: CDR1 SGHVS, CDR2 FQNEAQ. The CDR3 nucleotides are TGTGCCAGCAGCCCGGGACTGAAAGCCAAAAACATTCAGTACTTC. Its translation is CASSPGLKAKNIQYF. The full variable domain, in which reference TRBV7-8 and TRBJ2-4 provide the parts outside the CDR3, is GAGVSQSPRYKVAKRGQDVALRCDPISGHVSLFWYQQALGQGPEFLTYFQNEAQLDKSGLPSDRFFAERPEGSVSTLKIQRTQQEDSAVYLCASSPGLKAKNIQYFGAGTRLSVL.

The chain couples TRBV28 to TRBJ1-2, with D possibly TRBD1 on 6 matching bases. The CDR3 length is 17 residues. The V end was cut by 4 bases, the J end by 4 bases, with 22 bases between. Germline-derived CDR1 and CDR2 are MDHEN and SYDVKM. Written as DNA, the CDR3 is TGTGCCAGCAGTTCCCCGCAGGGGATACCCACCCTCTATGGCTACACCTTC. Its protein is CASSSPQGIPTLYGYTF.

The chain employs TRBV19 and TRBJ2-2; maybe TRBD2 (5 bases). Between the trimmed V and J ends, which lost 5 bases and 6 bases, there was a span of 10 bases. The CDR3 totals 13 residues. Germline CDR1 LNHDA, CDR2 SQIVND (reference sequence). The CDR3: CASSSADPGELFF. The CDR3 bases are TGTGCCAGTAGTTCAGCGGACCCCGGGGAGCTGTTTTTT.

The chain employs TRBV7-9 and TRBJ2-2; 8 positions match TRBD1. The germline V gene encodes CDR1 SEHNR and CDR2 FQNEAQ (reference sequence). CDR3 length equals 16 residues. Trimming took 5 bases from V and 0 from J; bases not matched to a gene: 5. The chain's CDR3 is CASSHRDRPNTGELFF. CDR3 nucleotide sequence: TGTGCCAGCAGCCACCGGGACAGGCCGAACACCGGGGAGCTGTTTTTT.

In DNA form, the CDR3 reads TGCGCCAGCCGACGGACAGGCAGCACAGATACGCAGTATTTT. Protein sequence: CASRRTGSTDTQYF. V and J are TRBV4-3 and TRBJ2-3; 7 bases agree with TRBD1. Per the germline V gene, CDR1 is LGHNA and CDR2 is YSLEER. This CDR3 comprises 14 residues. V dropped 8 bases and J dropped 0; count of bases not matched to a gene: 5.

The chain has TRBV3-1 (or the pseudogene TRBV3-2) and TRBJ1-1; the D is unclear. V was clipped by 1 base and J by 3 bases, with 6 bases between them. The germline V gene encodes CDR1 LGHDT and CDR2 YNNKEL (reference sequence). This CDR3 is 13 amino acids long. The CDR3 protein is CASSQVGYTEAFF. In DNA, the CDR3 is TGTGCCAGCAGCCAAGTGGGCTACACTGAAGCTTTCTTT.

V is TRBV5-1 and J is TRBJ1-3; the match to TRBD1 covers 8 bases. The trim removed 4 bases at V and 3 bases at J, leaving 3 bases unmatched. This CDR3 region has 14 residues. CDR1 SGHRS and CDR2 YFSETQ come from the germline V gene. CDR3 loop: CASSAQGDGNTIYF. The DNA for the CDR3 is TGCGCCAGCAGCGCACAGGGGGATGGAAACACCATATATTTT.